Each of the 10 T cell receptor beta chains below was sequenced from the same sample in a study of blood T cell repertoires in COVID-19. Data came from immunoSEQ multiplex PCR; TCRdb stores just in-frame clones and leaves some out. The sample lists roughly 220,000 clones, 86% occurring once. Sample: peripheral blood. These receptors were collected from a woman aged 50 to 65 with COVID-19, enrolled during active disease.

The chain has TRBV27 and TRBJ1-6; tentatively, D is TRBD1 (6 bases). Deletions cut 4 bases from V and 10 bases from J, with 8 bases between. The germline CDR1 and CDR2 sequences are MNHEY and SMNVEV (reference sequence). The CDR3 length is 12 residues. The CDR3 loop is CASSYRASPLHF. The CDR3 DNA reads TGTGCCAGCAGTTACAGGGCCTCACCCCTCCACTTT.

The chain combines TRBV5-6 with TRBJ2-1; TRBD2 matches at 7 bases. Trimming at V came to 0 bases and at J to 0 bases, leaving 6 bases not matched to a gene. The CDR3 has 17 residues. The germline CDR1 and CDR2 sequences are SGHDT and YYEEEE. The CDR3 sequence: CASSLGFGGSSYNEQFF. CDR3 nucleotide sequence: TGTGCCAGCAGCTTGGGATTCGGGGGGAGCTCCTACAATGAGCAGTTCTTC. The whole variable domain, remainder taken from reference TRBV5-6 and TRBJ2-1, is DAGVTQSPTHLIKTRGQQVTLRCSPKSGHDTVSWYQQALGQGPQFIFQYYEEEERQRGNFPDRFSGHQFPNYSSELNVNALLLGDSALYLCASSLGFGGSSYNEQFFGPGTRLTVL.

The V gene is TRBV6-2 or TRBV6-3, the J gene TRBJ1-1; 7 bases match TRBD1. The germline V gene encodes CDR1 MNHEY and CDR2 SVGEGT. The CDR3 length is 15 residues. Unmatched junction bases numbered 7, after V lost 2 bases and J lost 4 bases. CDR3 sequence (DNA): TGTGCCAGCAGTTACAGGGGGCTAAAGAGCACTGAAGCTTTCTTT. It yields the protein CASSYRGLKSTEAFF.

The chain is built from TRBV5-5 and TRBJ1-1; D is uncertain. The CDR3 length is 13 residues. From germline, CDR1 is SGHKS and CDR2 YYEKEE (reference sequence). Trimming took off 5 bases at V and 11 bases at J, with 19 bases between the two ends. The CDR3 nucleotides are TGTGCCAGCAGAGGTGACGTCGTCGGGGAGGCTTTCTTT. This sequence encodes CASRGDVVGEAFF. Variable domain in full (rest from reference TRBV5-5 and TRBJ1-1): DAGVTQSPTHLIKTRGQQVTLRCSPISGHKSVSWYQQVLGQGPQFIFQYYEKEERGRGNFPDRFSARQFPNYSSELNVNALLLGDSALYLCASRGDVVGEAFFGQGTRLTVV.

CDR3 sequence reads: CASSVTGGRYSNQPQHF. The CDR3 DNA reads TGTGCCAGTAGTGTTACAGGGGGACGGTATAGCAATCAGCCCCAGCATTTT. The chain combines TRBV19 with TRBJ1-5; 8 nucleotides align to TRBD1. CDR1 is LNHDA and CDR2 is SQIVND in the germline V gene (reference sequence). V gave up 5 bases and J gave up 0 bases; unmatched junction bases: 9. This CDR3 region has 17 residues.

This clone was recorded a few times. This chain joins TRBV20-1 and TRBJ1-2; maybe TRBD1 (6 bases). Trimming left V 3 bases short and J 8 bases short, with 16 bases between. This CDR3 comprises 13 residues. Germline-derived CDR1 and CDR2 are DFQATT and SNEGSKA (reference sequence). CDR3 sequence reads: CSASYRTASGYTF. DNA for the CDR3: TGCAGTGCTAGTTATAGGACAGCTAGCGGCTACACCTTC.

The chain recombines TRBV19 with TRBJ1-4, with D uncertain. Trimming took 3 bases from V and 3 from J, leaving 11 bases between them. Germline V gives CDR1 LNHDA, CDR2 SQIVND (reference sequence). The CDR3 totals 15 residues. The CDR3 loop reads CASSIGQVSNEKLFF. CDR3 DNA: TGTGCCAGTAGTATTGGTCAGGTGTCTAATGAAAAACTGTTTTTT.

This sequence joins TRBV18 and TRBJ2-3; 7 bases are a match to TRBD1. J lost 6 bases, V lost 2 bases, and 8 bases had no gene match. Germline V gene data show CDR1 as KGHSH and CDR2 as LQKENI. This CDR3 has 15 amino acids. The CDR3 DNA follows: TGTGCCAGCTCACCAGTCCAGGGGGTTTTTGATACGCAGTATTTT. This encodes CASSPVQGVFDTQYF. The variable domain in full, with the rest retrieved from reference TRBV18 and TRBJ2-3, is NAGVMQNPRHLVRRRGQEARLRCSPMKGHSHVYWYRQLPEEGLKFMVYLQKENIIDESGMPKERFSAEFPKEGPSILRIQQVVRGDSAAYFCASSPVQGVFDTQYFGPGTRLTVL.

This clone showed up just once. The chain combines TRBV27 with TRBJ2-3, with a tentative D call TRBD1 (6 bases). The V end lost 2 bases, the J end lost 4 bases, and 16 bases lay between the germline ends. The CDR3 spans 16 residues. Per the germline V gene, CDR1 is MNHEY and CDR2 is SMNVEV (reference sequence). The DNA for the CDR3 is TGTGCCAGCAGTTTAGAACAGGGAGAGTTGGCAGATACGCAGTATTTT. Protein: CASSLEQGELADTQYF.

The chain links TRBV5-1 to TRBJ2-1; D might be TRBD2 (5 bases). Germline lookup yields CDR1 SGHRS and CDR2 YFSETQ. CDR3 length: 13 amino acids. V lost 4 bases and J lost 15, with 20 bases in between. CDR3 loop: CASSGSRGSLGFF. The CDR3 bases are TGCGCCAGCAGCGGATCTCGGGGTAGCCTGGGGTTCTTC.